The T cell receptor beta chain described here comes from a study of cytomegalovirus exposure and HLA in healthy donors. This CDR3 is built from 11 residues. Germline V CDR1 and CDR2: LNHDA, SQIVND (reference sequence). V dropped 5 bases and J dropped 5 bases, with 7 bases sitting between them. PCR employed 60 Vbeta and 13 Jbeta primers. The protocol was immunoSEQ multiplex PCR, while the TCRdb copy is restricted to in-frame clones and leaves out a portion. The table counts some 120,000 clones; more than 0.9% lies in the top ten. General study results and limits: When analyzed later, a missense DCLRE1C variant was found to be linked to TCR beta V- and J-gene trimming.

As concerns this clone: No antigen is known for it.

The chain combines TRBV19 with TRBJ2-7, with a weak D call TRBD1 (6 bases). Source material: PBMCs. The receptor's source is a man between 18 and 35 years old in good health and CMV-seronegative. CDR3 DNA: TGTGCCAGTAGTTCAGGGGACGAGCAGTACTTC. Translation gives CASSSGDEQYF.